The rows below give T cell receptor beta chains drawn from one sample of a study of OX40 agonist ivuxolimab in advanced cancers. Libraries were prepared by immunoSEQ multiplex PCR; TCRdb keeps only in-frame clonotypes and omits some of them. The sample carries about 36,000 clones, over 60% recorded once. The sequencing here drew on CD4+ or CD8+ T cells sorted from blood, taken in a trial of the OX40 agonist ivuxolimab. The receptor source for this set is an adult with an advanced solid tumor such as melanoma, head and neck, liver or kidney cancer. The CDR3 runs from the conserved cysteine through the conserved F or W. Fields, in order: J gene, D gene, V gene, clone size, CDR3 DNA, CDR3 protein. The D gene is left open where the match is weak. The size of a clone is reported for some rows only, either as once, few or many, or as a class for expanded clones.

J: TRBJ1-1; D: -; V: TRBV5-1; size: -; DNA: TGCGCCAGCAGCCCGGATCTCGGGGGGCTGAGCACTGAAGCTTTCTTT; CDR3: CASSPDLGGLSTEAFF
J: TRBJ1-3; D: -; V: TRBV5-1; size: -; DNA: TGCGCCAGCAGCTTTTTCCCTGGAAACACCATATATTTT; CDR3: CASSFFPGNTIYF
J: TRBJ2-2; D: -; V: TRBV6-4; size: -; DNA: TGTGCCAGCTCCTGGACCGGGACCGGGGAGCTGTTTTTT; CDR3: CASSWTGTGELFF
J: TRBJ1-2; D: -; V: TRBV2; size: -; DNA: TGTGCCAGCAGTCGGGAGGCCTATGGCTACACCTTC; CDR3: CASSREAYGYTF
J: TRBJ1-5; D: TRBD1; V: TRBV9; size: -; DNA: TGTGCCAGCAGCCTACAGGGGTTGGAGCCCCAGCATTTT; CDR3: CASSLQGLEPQHF
J: TRBJ2-3; D: TRBD2; V: TRBV10-3; size: once; DNA: TGTGCCATCAGTGAGTCCCCTAGCGGACACACAGATACGCAGTATTTT; CDR3: CAISESPSGHTDTQYF
J: TRBJ2-1; D: -; V: TRBV9; size: -; DNA: TGTGCCAGCAGCCCCCGCTCCTACAATGAGCAGTTCTTC; CDR3: CASSPRSYNEQFF
J: TRBJ1-2; D: TRBD1; V: TRBV10-3; size: -; DNA: TGTGCCATCAGTGAACAGGGGGCCGGTGGCTACACCTTC; CDR3: CAISEQGAGGYTF
J: TRBJ1-1; D: TRBD1; V: TRBV5-1; size: -; DNA: TGCGCCAGCAGCTTGGTACCAGGGGGGACTGAAGCTTTCTTT; CDR3: CASSLVPGGTEAFF
J: TRBJ1-4; D: TRBD1; V: TRBV6-5; size: -; DNA: TGTGCCAGCAGTTCCGCAGGGGGATCTAATGAAAAACTGTTTTTT; CDR3: CASSSAGGSNEKLFF
J: TRBJ2-7; D: -; V: TRBV4-1; size: -; DNA: TGCGCCAGCAGCCAAGATTTCAGGGTAGTCTCCGAGCAGTACTTC; CDR3: CASSQDFRVVSEQYF
J: TRBJ1-2; D: -; V: TRBV2; size: -; DNA: TGTGCCAGCAGTTCCAGGAGCGTCTATGGCTACACCTTC; CDR3: CASSSRSVYGYTF
J: TRBJ1-4; D: -; V: TRBV15; size: -; DNA: TGTGCCACCAGCAGAGATGTGAGGGGAGGTGAAAAACTGTTTTTT; CDR3: CATSRDVRGGEKLFF
J: TRBJ2-7; D: TRBD1; V: TRBV19; size: -; DNA: TGTGCCACCCGAAAGTGGGACAGGGGTTCCTACGAGCAGTACTTC; CDR3: CATRKWDRGSYEQYF
J: TRBJ1-6; D: TRBD1; V: TRBV5-4; size: -; DNA: TGTGCCAGCAGCGGACAGGATTCACCCCTCCACTTT; CDR3: CASSGQDSPLHF
J: TRBJ1-5; D: -; V: TRBV7-2; size: -; DNA: TGTGCCAGCAGCTTAGAAGGGGCGAGAAATCAGCCCCAGCATTTT; CDR3: CASSLEGARNQPQHF
J: TRBJ1-1; D: -; V: TRBV11-1; size: -; DNA: TGTGCCAGCAGATCGGGACGGAGTGAAGCTTTCTTT; CDR3: CASRSGRSEAFF
J: TRBJ2-1; D: TRBD2; V: TRBV6-5; size: -; DNA: TGTGCCAGCAGCCCGGGACTAGCAGGGTACAATGAGCAGTTCTTC; CDR3: CASSPGLAGYNEQFF
J: TRBJ2-3; D: TRBD2; V: TRBV6-6; size: medium-sized; DNA: TGTGCCAGCACGCCTGCGGGGGGGACGGATACGCAGTATTTT; CDR3: CASTPAGGTDTQYF
J: TRBJ1-1; D: -; V: TRBV7-6; size: -; DNA: TGTGCCAGCAGCTTAGGTTCCTTGCAGGGTGGAGCTGAAGCTTTCTTT; CDR3: CASSLGSLQGGAEAFF
J: TRBJ2-5; D: -; V: TRBV19; size: -; DNA: TGTGCCAGTCAAGACAGGGCGGGGGAGACCCAGTACTTC; CDR3: CASQDRAGETQYF
J: TRBJ1-5; D: TRBD1; V: TRBV2; size: -; DNA: TGTGCCAGCAGTGAACAGGGGGGGAGTAGCAATCAGCCCCAGCATTTT; CDR3: CASSEQGGSSNQPQHF
J: TRBJ1-1; D: TRBD1; V: TRBV5-1; size: -; DNA: TGCGCCAGCAGCTTGGCCCGACAGGGGGCCGATGAAGCTTTCTTT; CDR3: CASSLARQGADEAFF
J: TRBJ1-4; D: -; V: TRBV5-1; size: few; DNA: TGCGCCAGCAGCTTTGGGGGGCTTAATGAAAAACTGTTTTTT; CDR3: CASSFGGLNEKLFF
J: TRBJ2-5; D: -; V: TRBV10-1; size: -; DNA: TGCGCCAGCGCCGCTTCGCAGCAAGAGACCCAGTACTTC; CDR3: CASAASQQETQYF
J: TRBJ2-5; D: -; V: TRBV19; size: -; DNA: TGTGCCAGTAGTATTACAGGACAGAACCAAGAGACCCAGTACTTC; CDR3: CASSITGQNQETQYF
J: TRBJ2-5; D: -; V: TRBV30; size: -; DNA: TGTGCCGGCCGGGTGTCCCGAGAGACCCAGTACTTC; CDR3: CAGRVSRETQYF
J: TRBJ2-3; D: -; V: TRBV11-1; size: -; DNA: TGTGCCAGCAGCTTAATATACGGGCCCACAGATACGCAGTATTTT; CDR3: CASSLIYGPTDTQYF
J: TRBJ2-1; D: -; V: TRBV5-6; size: -; DNA: TGTGCCAGCAGCCTAACTCATCGAGGCGAGCAGTTCTTC; CDR3: CASSLTHRGEQFF
J: TRBJ1-5; D: TRBD1; V: TRBV6-5; size: -; DNA: TGTGCCAGCAGTTCGGACCGGGACAGGGTAGTATCAGCCCAGCATTTT; CDR3: CASSSDRDRVVSAQHF
J: TRBJ2-7; D: -; V: TRBV2; size: -; DNA: TGTGCCAGCAGCTTGAACAGGGCCTACGAGCAGTACTTC; CDR3: CASSLNRAYEQYF
J: TRBJ2-5; D: TRBD1; V: TRBV9; size: -; DNA: TGTGCCAGCAGCGCGGGACAGGGAGGGGAGACCCAGTACTTC; CDR3: CASSAGQGGETQYF
J: TRBJ2-2; D: -; V: TRBV4-1; size: -; DNA: TGCGCCAGCAGCCAACCGTCGGGGCCGAACGGGGAGCTGTTTTTT; CDR3: CASSQPSGPNGELFF
J: TRBJ1-5; D: TRBD1; V: TRBV25-1; size: -; DNA: TGTGCCAGCAGTGAAACAGGGGGAGGTCAGCCCCAGCATTTT; CDR3: CASSETGGGQPQHF
J: TRBJ1-5; D: -; V: TRBV7-9; size: -; DNA: TGTGCCAGCAGCTTAACGGCCCCGGGACGTGTTAGCAATCAGCCCCAGCATTTT; CDR3: CASSLTAPGRVSNQPQHF
J: TRBJ2-1; D: -; V: TRBV2; size: -; DNA: TGTGCCAGCAAACAGAACTCCTGCAATGAGCAGTTCTTC; CDR3: CASKQNSCNEQFF
J: TRBJ1-1; D: TRBD1; V: TRBV18; size: few; DNA: TGTGCCAGCTCACTACCGACAGGGAGTACTGAAGCTTTCTTT; CDR3: CASSLPTGSTEAFF
J: TRBJ1-6; D: TRBD1; V: TRBV6-6; size: -; DNA: TGTGCCAGCAGTAAACACCGGGACAGGGGCCCACCCCTCCACTTT; CDR3: CASSKHRDRGPPLHF
J: TRBJ2-5; D: -; V: TRBV7-9; size: -; DNA: TGTGCCAGCAGCTTAGCGAAGTTGGGTGGGGAGACCCAGTACTTC; CDR3: CASSLAKLGGETQYF